The TCR beta chain under discussion was sequenced for a study of beta chain features in type 1 diabetes. Study as a whole: Patients and healthy donors were similar in age, gender and cell yields. General study results and limits: Shortening of TCRB CDR3s, moderate but significant, appeared in all four CD4+ subsets of Type 1 diabetes patients.

Germline lookup yields CDR1 SNHLY and CDR2 FYNNEI. Trimming stripped 7 bases from V and 4 bases from J, with 17 bases between. CDR3 length: 15 amino acids. This clone turned up a few times. What it binds is not known. Each donor gave one heparinised blood draw averaging about 110 mL. Sequencing targeted expressed TCRB transcripts, as all isolated RNA had been reverse transcribed. Only in-frame clones appear in the TCRdb table, and some are missing; sequencing was by immunoSEQ multiplex PCR. The repertoire holds 250,000 or so clones, about a fifth seen once, with about 0.028% in the top ten. This TCR derives from a woman in her thirties or forties with type 1 diabetes. The sample was naive CD4+ T cells from blood. The chain has TRBV2 and TRBJ2-1; tentative D call: TRBD2 (7 bases). The CDR3 sequence is CASIRGGATYNEQFF. The DNA of the CDR3 is TGTGCCAGCATTCGAGGGGGGGCTACGTACAATGAGCAGTTCTTC. The whole variable domain, filled in from reference TRBV2 and TRBJ2-1, reads EPEVTQTPSHQVTQMGQEVILRCVPISNHLYFYWYRQILGQKVEFLVSFYNNEISEKSEIFDDQFSVERPDGSNFTLKIRSTKLEDSAMYFCASIRGGATYNEQFFGPGTRLTVL.